One and the same sample provided the 17 T cell receptor beta chains below, sequenced in a study of blood T cells in healthy people across ages. Using a J-beta primer mix together with a sample-barcoded 5' primer, a second PCR was run for about 6 to 11 cycles. MiXCR, run by TCRdb on the 5' RACE reads, gives a single entry per CDR3 protein. The profile covers roughly 1.9 million distinct CDR3 sequences, with roughly 43% appearing a single time and under 25% taken by the ten largest. Sequenced material: blood. The receptor source for this set is a human donor in good health.

The chain carries TRBV5-1 and TRBJ2-7; D possibly corresponds to TRBD1 (6 bases). V lost 0 bases, J lost 3 bases, and 10 bases lay in between. Germline V lookup: CDR1 SGHRS, CDR2 YFSETQ. This CDR3 spans 14 amino acids. CDR3 DNA: TGCGCCAGCAGCTTGGAGGGGGACAACTACGAGCAGTACTTC. Translation: CASSLEGDNYEQYF.

The rearrangement uses TRBV19 and TRBJ2-5, with D perhaps matching TRBD2 (7 bases). Gene TRBJ2-7 matches the end of the DNA better, so the J call may be wrong. CDR3 length equals 15 residues. The germline V gene has CDR1 LNHDA and CDR2 SQIVND (reference sequence). CDR3 sequence reads: CASSIRGGGVHEQYF. CDR3 nucleotide sequence: TGTGCCAGTAGTATAAGGGGAGGGGGAGTCCACGAGCAGTACTTC.

The chain employs TRBV30 and TRBJ2-4; the D is unclear. Judging by the DNA end, TRBJ2-7 fits better; the J call may be wrong. Germline values: CDR1 GTSNPN, CDR2 SVGIG (reference sequence). CDR3 size: 15 residues. CDR3 residues: CAWSAGFGYTYEQYF. DNA for the CDR3: TGTGCCTGGAGTGCCGGATTCGGATATACCTACGAGCAGTACTTC.

The chain couples TRBV29-1 to TRBJ2-5; 10 nucleotides match TRBD1. There are 14 residues in the CDR3. CDR1 is SQVTM, CDR2 ANQGSEA, per germline. The V segment lost 8 bases and the J segment 11 bases; nucleotides outside the gene matches: 17. The CDR3 DNA follows: TGCAGCAAAAAGGGGGACAGGGGTTTTGGTGAGCAGTACTTC. It encodes CSKKGDRGFGEQYF. Complete variable domain (other parts from reference TRBV29-1 and TRBJ2-5): SAVISQKPSRDICQRGTSLTIQCQVDSQVTMMFWYRQQPGQSLTLIATANQGSEATYESGFVIDKFPISRPNLTFSTLTVSNMSPEDSSIYLCSKKGDRGFGEQYFGPGTRLLVL.

For this clonotype: Relative to the germline gene, one junction end is altered; a read error may explain this. This chain connects TRBV7-6 to TRBJ1-2; D remains unclear. The CDR3 runs to 14 residues. CDR1 is SGHVS and CDR2 is FNYEAQ in the germline V gene. The chain's CDR3 is CASSPIAGSYGYIF. CDR3 in DNA: TGTGCCAGCAGCCCGATAGCTGGTAGCTATGGCTACATCTTC.

The rearrangement links TRBV7-3 to TRBJ2-1; no definite D call. CDR3 length equals 15 residues. The germline gives CDR1 SGHTA, CDR2 FQGTGA. The ends were cut back, 5 bases at V and 7 bases at J, with 18 bases in the middle. Here the CDR3 reads CASSRSLGYNNEQFF. In nucleotides, the CDR3 is TGTGCCAGCAGCCGATCTCTGGGGTATAATAATGAGCAGTTCTTC.

The chain links TRBV28 to TRBJ2-4; no clear D gene. The J call is doubtful: the DNA matches TRBJ2-5 better. Germline V lookup: CDR1 MDHEN, CDR2 SYDVKM. The CDR3 has 14 residues. Here the CDR3 DNA reads TGTGCCAGCAGTTTATACGGAGAACAGGAGACCCAGTACTTC. This encodes CASSLYGEQETQYF.

The genes are TRBV4-3 and TRBJ2-5; D ambiguous. V lost 1 base to trimming and J lost 5 bases, with 11 bases between them. The CDR3 runs to 14 residues. In germline, CDR1 is LGHNA, CDR2 YSLEER. CDR3 residues: CASSQVLGTETQYF. The CDR3 DNA sequence: TGCGCCAGCAGCCAAGTTTTAGGTACTGAGACCCAGTACTTC.

The chain has TRBV3-1 and TRBJ1-2; D might be TRBD1 (6 bases). The CDR3 totals 15 residues. Germline V lookup: CDR1 LGHDT, CDR2 YNNKEL (reference sequence). V lost 0 bases, J lost 0 bases, and 8 bases lay in between. The CDR3 spells CASSQEQGTNYGYTF. The CDR3 nucleotides read TGTGCCAGCAGCCAAGAACAGGGAACTAACTATGGCTACACCTTC.

Only a few counts were recorded for this clonotype. This chain connects TRBV7-2 to TRBJ1-2, with 7 bases aligning to TRBD1. The CDR3 loop spans 14 amino acids. The V gene end was trimmed by 0 bases and the J gene end by 4 bases; junction bases not matched to a gene: 2. Germline values: CDR1 SGHTA, CDR2 FQGNSA. The CDR3 reads CASSLARDSYGYTF. CDR3 DNA: TGTGCCAGCAGCTTAGCGCGGGACAGCTATGGCTACACCTTC. Together with reference TRBV7-2 and TRBJ1-2, the CDR3 gives the full variable domain: GAGVSQSPSNKVTEKGKDVELRCDPISGHTALYWYRQSLGQGLEFLIYFQGNSAPDKSGLPSDRFSAERTGGSVSTLTIQRTQQEDSAVYLCASSLARDSYGYTFGSGTRLTVV.

The chain combines TRBV2 with TRBJ2-7; tentatively, D is TRBD1 (6 bases). The germline V and J ends were trimmed by 8 bases and 0 bases, with 17 bases remaining between them. CDR1 is SNHLY and CDR2 is FYNNEI in the germline V gene. This CDR3 spans 15 amino acids. CDR3 sequence: CASGPETGPSYEQYF. CDR3 bases: TGTGCCAGCGGGCCTGAGACAGGCCCCTCCTACGAGCAGTACTTC.

The genes are TRBV11-3 and TRBJ2-7; tentatively, D is TRBD1 (6 bases). The V gene's germline CDR1 is SGHNT and CDR2 YENEEA. The V end lost 7 bases, the J end lost 1 base, and 14 bases lay between the germline ends. The CDR3 loop spans 14 amino acids. The CDR3 sequence is CASNPGDGSYEQYF. For the CDR3, the DNA is TGTGCCAGCAATCCAGGGGACGGATCCTACGAGCAGTACTTC.

Comment on this clonotype: It may be a read error: a sequence one base away is much more abundant. The chain links TRBV20-1 to TRBJ2-5, with 8 bases identical to TRBD2. Trimming at V came to 5 bases and at J to 2 bases, leaving 4 bases not matched to a gene. The germline CDR1 and CDR2 sequences are DFQATT and SNEGSKA (reference sequence). The CDR3 totals 13 residues. The CDR3 reads CSASIAGQETQYF. DNA for the CDR3: TGCAGTGCTTCAATAGCGGGGCAAGAGACCCAGTACTTC.

The count of this clonotype is one. CDR3: CSALTSGGAATDTQYF. In DNA form, the CDR3 reads TGCAGTGCTCTGACTAGCGGGGGGGCCGCAACAGATACGCAGTATTTT. This sequence joins TRBV20-1 and TRBJ2-3; 14 nucleotides align to TRBD2. The CDR3 has 16 residues. CDR1 DFQATT and CDR2 SNEGSKA come from the germline V gene (reference sequence). After removal of 5 bases from V and 3 bases from J, the junction contained 7 bases not matched to a gene.

This clonotype was picked up one time. The chain combines TRBV4-1 with TRBJ2-1; 9 bases align to TRBD1. The DNA end is more similar to TRBJ2-7, so the J call may be wrong. CDR3 size: 15 residues. Germline V gives CDR1 MGHRA, CDR2 YSYEKL. The CDR3 region is CASSQGDRDLDEQYF. CDR3 nucleotide sequence: TGCGCCAGCAGCCAAGGGGACAGGGATTTAGACGAGCAGTACTTC.

The genes are TRBV6-2 or TRBV6-3 and TRBJ2-1; D not certain. Germline loops: CDR1 MNHEY, CDR2 SVGEGT. Trimming stripped 4 bases from V and 6 bases from J, with 13 bases between. This CDR3 has 14 residues. The CDR3: CASSSTRSGNEQFF. CDR3 DNA sequence: TGTGCCAGCAGTTCTACCAGGTCCGGCAATGAGCAGTTCTTC.

There are many counts of this clonotype. One junction end disagrees with the germline gene, perhaps due to a read error. The chain links TRBV5-1 to TRBJ2-1; 10 nucleotides align to TRBD1. CDR1 and CDR2 from the germline V gene are SGHRS and YFSETQ. The CDR3 contains 14 residues. The CDR3 reads CASSEGQGYNEQFF. CDR3 coding DNA: TGTGCCAGCAGTGAGGGACAGGGGTACAATGAGCAGTTCTTC. The whole variable domain, filled in from reference TRBV5-1 and TRBJ2-1, reads KAGVTQTPRYLIKTRGQQVTLSCSPISGHRSVSWYQQTPGQGLQFLFEYFSETQRNKGNFPGRFSGRQFSNSRSEMNVSTLELGDSALYLCASSEGQGYNEQFFGPGTRLTVL.